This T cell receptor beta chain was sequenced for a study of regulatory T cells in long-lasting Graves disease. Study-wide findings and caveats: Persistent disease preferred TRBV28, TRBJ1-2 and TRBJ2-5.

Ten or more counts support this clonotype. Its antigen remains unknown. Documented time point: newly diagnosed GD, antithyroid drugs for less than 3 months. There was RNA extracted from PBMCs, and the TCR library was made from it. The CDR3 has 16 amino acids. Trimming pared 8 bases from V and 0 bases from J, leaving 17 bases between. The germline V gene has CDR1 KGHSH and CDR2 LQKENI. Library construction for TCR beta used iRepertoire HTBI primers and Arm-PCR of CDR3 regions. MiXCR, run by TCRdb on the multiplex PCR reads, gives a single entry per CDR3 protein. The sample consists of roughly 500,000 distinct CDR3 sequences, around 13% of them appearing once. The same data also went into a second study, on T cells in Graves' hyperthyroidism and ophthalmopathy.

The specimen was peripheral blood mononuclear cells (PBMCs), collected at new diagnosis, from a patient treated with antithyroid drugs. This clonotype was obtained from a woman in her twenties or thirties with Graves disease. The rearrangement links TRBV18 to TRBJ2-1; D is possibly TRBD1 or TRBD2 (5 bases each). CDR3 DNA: TGTGCCAGCAGCCCACCCGGGGCCAGCTCCTACAATGAGCAGTTCTTC. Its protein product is CASSPPGASSYNEQFF.